This T cell receptor beta chain comes out of a study of cytotoxic CD8 clonotypes in ibrutinib-treated CLL listed by TCRdb under 2021. Broadly, across the study: The cohort had some eleven relapsed/refractory and 15 treatment-naive patients; 17 were IGHV unmutated. Partial responses were observed in approximately 24 patients and complete responses in 2; after a median follow-up of around 68 months, remission was maintained in around 14 patients and progression was observed in approximately twelve. Response samples were obtained after a median of roughly eleven months of treatment, with a range of roughly 6 to 40 months. An average of about 250,000 productive templates and 94,082 productive rearrangements was obtained per sample. Longitudinal samples were obtainable from about 30% of the 86 participants in the trial. Cryopreserved peripheral blood mononuclear cells were collected before treatment, at response, and at either disease progression or sustained remission. All remission and progressive disease samples were collected while patients were still receiving ibrutinib.

The sample's time point label, decoded: progressive disease on ibrutinib. For TCR beta library preparation, 2 to 2.5 micrograms of genomic DNA were isolated from cryopreserved PBMCs. Longitudinal blood samples from CLL patients on ibrutinib monotherapy were analyzed using high-throughput TCR beta sequencing. The patients took part in an open-label, single-center phase 2 trial of ibrutinib monotherapy. CDR1 and CDR2, looked up from the germline V gene, are SNHLY and FYNNEI. V and J are truncated by 3 bases and 3 bases respectively, leaving an intervening sequence of 11 bases. Counted from cysteine to phenylalanine, this CDR3 has 14 amino acids. CDR3 DNA is the only sequence kept; it has 42 bases, read in frame from the first base. Note on this clone: Its antigen is not yet known. One base away there is no much larger clone; base qualities are not given.

On a MiSeq, deep resolution sequencing aimed for a depth between 1 in 1 million and 1 in 200,000 T cells, with each clonotype covered approximately 10x on average. The immunoSEQ hsTCRB Kit was used to generate the TCR beta libraries. The original pipeline was this. ImmunoSEQ Data Assistant and ImmunoSEQ Analyzer were used for data analysis, and V, D and J genes were assigned according to IMGT definitions. Clonality was computed as one minus normalized Shannon entropy of productive rearrangement frequencies, ranging from 0 to 1. Only overrepresented clonotypes making up at least 0.05% of the repertoire of each patient were included in the public clonotype analysis. Roughly 13 age-matched healthy donor repertoires from immuneACCESS served as clonality controls. This immuneACCESS table, as held by TCRdb, lists in-frame sequences with V and J called but not all clones. Of the missing ones, under half trace to an unresolved V gene in checked studies; the others have no known cause. D and trimming were read from the DNA, whereas the V and J calls and clone size are those reported in that table. The sample yields roughly 300,000 clones; less than 85% were counted once. Of the sample, about 5.3% falls within the top ten clones.

Overall results and qualifications from the work: An increase in clonality was observed at ibrutinib response, with clonality remaining stable during sustained remission and falling back toward baseline at progression. Baseline clonality was found to be higher than that of age-matched healthy donors and was strongly correlated with circulating CD8+ T-cell counts. Sampling times were not matched between patients in sustained remission and patients whose disease was progressing, and lymph node repertoires were not examined. Public clonotypes were found to be uncommon and were observed to contract or remain stable during treatment; the increase in clonality was shown to reflect expansion of private clonotypes at ibrutinib response.

The source was PBMCs, collected at disease progression, from a patient treated with ibrutinib. The chain links TRBV2 with TRBJ1-1; no D gene can be assigned with confidence. The sequence was collected from a human donor with chronic lymphocytic leukemia. The base sequence is TGTGCCAGCAGTGACAGACCCTGGGACACTGAAGCTTTCTTT. This yields the protein CASSDRPWDTEAFF.